Described below is a single TCR beta chain sequence and its context. Data came from immunoSEQ multiplex PCR; TCRdb stores just in-frame clones and leaves some out. The sample lists some 130,000 clones, roughly 80% occurring once. The record originates from a study of T cell responses to AZD1222 COVID-19 vaccine. The CDR3 sequence is 13 residues long. V was shortened by 6 bases and J by 7 bases, with 10 bases between the two germline ends. Germline V gene lookup returns CDR1 LGHDT and CDR2 YNNKEL (reference sequence). The rearrangement links TRBV3-1 (or the pseudogene TRBV3-2) to TRBJ1-6; no definite D call. This specimen consisted of peripheral blood, obtained on day 0 of AZD1222 vaccination. The TCR originated in an adult in good health. CDR3 bases: TGTGCCAGCAGTCACGAGTTGAATTCACCCCTCCACTTT. Translation gives CASSHELNSPLHF.